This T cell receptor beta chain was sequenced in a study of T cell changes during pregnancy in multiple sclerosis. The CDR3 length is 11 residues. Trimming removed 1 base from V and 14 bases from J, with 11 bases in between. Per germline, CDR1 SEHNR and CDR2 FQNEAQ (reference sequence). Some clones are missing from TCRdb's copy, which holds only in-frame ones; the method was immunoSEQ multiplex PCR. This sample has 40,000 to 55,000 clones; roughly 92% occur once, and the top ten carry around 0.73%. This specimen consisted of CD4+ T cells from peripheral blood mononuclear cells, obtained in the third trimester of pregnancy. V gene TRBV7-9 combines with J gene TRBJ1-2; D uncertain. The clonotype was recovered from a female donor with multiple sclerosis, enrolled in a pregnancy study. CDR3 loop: CASSLEGGRTF. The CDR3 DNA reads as TGTGCCAGCAGCTTAGAAGGAGGGCGGACCTTC.